This entry is about one T cell receptor beta chain. TCRdb's copy holds only in-frame clones and misses some; the assay was immunoSEQ multiplex PCR. The table records 250,000 or so clones, around nine tenths of them present only once. Per the germline V gene, CDR1 is ENHRY and CDR2 is SYGVKD. The CDR3 loop spans 14 amino acids. The ends lost 6 bases at V and 4 bases at J; junction bases unmatched: 7. The sample is drawn from a study of blood T cell repertoires in COVID-19. Sequencing was performed on peripheral blood. The rearrangement joins TRBV10-3 to TRBJ2-3; TRBD2 matches at 7 bases. The clonotype comes from a woman aged 40 to 55 who had recovered from COVID-19. CDR3 bases: TGTGCCATCAGACCGGGGGAGGGCTCAGATACGCAGTATTTT. It codes for CAIRPGEGSDTQYF.